This T cell receptor (beta chain) was retrieved from a study of T cells in Graves' hyperthyroidism and ophthalmopathy. Diagnoses were made from clinical symptoms, serum measures (thyroxine and TRAb), thyroid ultrasound and orbital computed tomography. Authors of the study amplified TCR beta CDR3 regions from RNA transcripts. TCR CDR3 regions were first amplified by RT-PCR with HTBI primers. Via MiXCR, TCRdb re-called the multiplex PCR reads, giving one row per CDR3 protein. The table lists about 740,000 distinct CDR3 sequences, 11% to 15% of them singletons. Whole-study findings and limits: Most clonotypes that expanded in the thyroid above 0.001 also showed up in blood.

The CDR3 contains 12 residues. Per germline, CDR1 SEHNR and CDR2 FQNEAQ (reference sequence). The germline V and J ends were trimmed by 3 bases and 5 bases, with 4 bases remaining between them. Ten or more counts support this clonotype. The antigen is unknown. This chain joins TRBV7-9 and TRBJ2-2; D is unclear. Specimen: blood. This clonotype was obtained from a woman aged 18 to 35 with Graves' hyperthyroidism. CDR3 DNA sequence: TGTGCCAGCAGCTTCGTAACCGGGGAGCTGTTTTTT. This sequence encodes CASSFVTGELFF. The whole variable domain, remainder taken from reference TRBV7-9 and TRBJ2-2, is DTGVSQNPRHKITKRGQNVTFRCDPISEHNRLYWYRQTLGQGPEFLTYFQNEAQLEKSRLLSDRFSAERPKGSFSTLEIQRTEQGDSAMYLCASSFVTGELFFGEGSRLTVL.